This TCR beta chain emerged from a study of OX40 agonist ivuxolimab in advanced cancers. Overall study: The study enrolled dose-escalation patients with hepatocellular carcinoma, melanoma, renal cell or head and neck cancer.

Sequencing was performed with immunoSEQ multiplex PCR; in TCRdb, only in-frame clones are kept and a portion is missing. This table has approximately 100,000 clones, roughly 90% appearing once. Study results and caveats: Dosing at 0.1 to 3.0 mg/kg was accompanied by clonal expansion of CD4+ and CD8+ blood T cells by week 6. In the expanded peripheral T cells, antigen specificity was never determined.

On this clone itself: No antigen is known for it.

The ends lost 1 base at V and 6 bases at J; junction bases unmatched: 3. CDR3 size: 15 residues. CDR1 is SGHTA and CDR2 is FQGNSA in the germline V gene. The J gene is TRBJ1-6, the V gene TRBV7-2; 7 bases line up with TRBD1. The sample consisted of CD4+ or CD8+ T cells sorted from blood, taken in a trial of the OX40 agonist ivuxolimab. The sequence was collected from an adult with an advanced solid tumor such as melanoma, head and neck, liver or kidney cancer. This CDR3 reads CASSLEQGFNSPLHF. As DNA, the CDR3 is TGTGCCAGCAGCTTAGAACAGGGGTTTAATTCACCCCTCCACTTT.